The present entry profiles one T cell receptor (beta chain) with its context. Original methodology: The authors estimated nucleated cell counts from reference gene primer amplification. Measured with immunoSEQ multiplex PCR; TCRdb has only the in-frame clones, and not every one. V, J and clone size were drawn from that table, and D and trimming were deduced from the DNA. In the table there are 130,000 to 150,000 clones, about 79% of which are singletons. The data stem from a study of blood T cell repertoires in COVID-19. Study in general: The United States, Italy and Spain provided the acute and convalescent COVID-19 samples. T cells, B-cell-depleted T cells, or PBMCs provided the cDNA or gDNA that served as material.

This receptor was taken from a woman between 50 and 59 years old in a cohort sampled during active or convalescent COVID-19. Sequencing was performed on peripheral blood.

The CDR3 is CASSDLAGGQETQYF. The CDR3 region has the DNA TGTGCCAGCAGCGACTTGGCGGGGGGGCAAGAGACCCAGTACTTC. The chain joins TRBV6-5 to TRBJ2-5; 9 bases are shared with TRBD2. CDR3 length: 15 residues. V lost 6 bases and J lost 2; bases outside the gene matches: 7. Germline CDR1 is MNHEY and CDR2 is SVGAGI.